This is a list of T cell receptor beta chains from one sample in a study of a mutant IDH1 vaccine in newly diagnosed glioma. No antigen has been identified for these receptors. Sequenced by immunoSEQ multiplex PCR; TCRdb stores in-frame clones only, minus some. The sample includes about 27,000 clones, 70% to 90% of them seen just once. Sequenced here: PBMCs, sampled from a glioma patient whose treatment included an IDH1 peptide vaccine. The receptors were sampled from a man aged 25 to 40 with glioma. The CDR3 runs from the conserved cysteine through the conserved F or W. The order of the fields is J gene, V gene, D gene, clone size, CDR3 DNA, CDR3 protein. D genes are given only for firm matches. The size of a clone is reported for some rows only, either as once, few or many, or as a class for expanded clones.

j_call: TRBJ1-1
v_call: TRBV5-1
d_call: -
clone_size: -
cdr3_nt: TGCGCCAGCAGCTTGTACGGACAGGAAGCTTTCTTT
cdr3_aa: CASSLYGQEAFF

j_call: TRBJ1-1
v_call: TRBV7-3
d_call: -
clone_size: -
cdr3_nt: TGTGCCAGCAGCGCGGGGACATCGAACACTGAAGCTTTCTTT
cdr3_aa: CASSAGTSNTEAFF

j_call: TRBJ2-3
v_call: TRBV6-1
d_call: TRBD2
clone_size: -
cdr3_nt: TGTGCCAGCAGTGATAGCGGGAGGAGGGGTGCAGATACGCAGTATTTT
cdr3_aa: CASSDSGRRGADTQYF

j_call: TRBJ2-2
v_call: TRBV28
d_call: -
clone_size: few
cdr3_nt: TGTGCCAACCAGGGGCGGAACACCGGGGAGCTGTTTTTT
cdr3_aa: CANQGRNTGELFF

j_call: TRBJ2-1
v_call: TRBV5-1
d_call: TRBD2
clone_size: -
cdr3_nt: TGCGCCAGCAGCTTCGGACTAGCAAGGGCTTCGAATGAGCAGTTCTTC
cdr3_aa: CASSFGLARASNEQFF

j_call: TRBJ1-2
v_call: TRBV2
d_call: TRBD1
clone_size: -
cdr3_nt: TGTGCCAGCAGTGTCGGACAGGACCCTAACTATGGCTACACCTTC
cdr3_aa: CASSVGQDPNYGYTF

j_call: TRBJ2-2
v_call: TRBV5-1
d_call: TRBD1
clone_size: -
cdr3_nt: TGCGCCAGCAGGACGGACAGGGCTTCCACCGGGGAGCTGTTTTTT
cdr3_aa: CASRTDRASTGELFF

j_call: TRBJ2-7
v_call: TRBV11-1
d_call: TRBD1
clone_size: -
cdr3_nt: TGTGCCAGCAGCGAGACAGGGAGCTCCTACGAGCAGTACTTC
cdr3_aa: CASSETGSSYEQYF

j_call: TRBJ1-1
v_call: TRBV6-6
d_call: -
clone_size: -
cdr3_nt: TGTGCCAGCAGCCCCGGGGGCGGGGCGCCCATCACTGAAGCTTTCTTT
cdr3_aa: CASSPGGGAPITEAFF

j_call: TRBJ1-5
v_call: TRBV6-5
d_call: -
clone_size: -
cdr3_nt: TGTGCCAGCTCCAAGGGGTTGTTCTATGATCAGCCCCAGCATTTT
cdr3_aa: CASSKGLFYDQPQHF

j_call: TRBJ1-1
v_call: TRBV7-3
d_call: -
clone_size: few
cdr3_nt: TGTGCCAGCAGCTTATTTTCGGGCGGGAACACTGAAGCTTTCTTT
cdr3_aa: CASSLFSGGNTEAFF

j_call: TRBJ2-7
v_call: TRBV11-2
d_call: TRBD2
clone_size: -
cdr3_nt: TGTGCCAGCAGCCCAGGACTAGCGGGTACCTACGAGCAGTACTTC
cdr3_aa: CASSPGLAGTYEQYF

j_call: TRBJ2-4
v_call: TRBV4-1
d_call: TRBD1
clone_size: -
cdr3_nt: TGCGCCAGCAGCCAAGATAGGGGACAGGGAAACATTCAGTACTTC
cdr3_aa: CASSQDRGQGNIQYF

j_call: TRBJ2-3
v_call: TRBV30
d_call: TRBD2
clone_size: -
cdr3_nt: TGTGCCTGGGCTAGCGGGTCCGCTAGCACAGATACGCAGTATTTT
cdr3_aa: CAWASGSASTDTQYF

j_call: TRBJ2-3
v_call: TRBV9
d_call: TRBD1
clone_size: -
cdr3_nt: TGTGCCAGCAGCTTCACAGGGGTCCTCACAGATACGCAGTATTTT
cdr3_aa: CASSFTGVLTDTQYF

j_call: TRBJ2-5
v_call: TRBV6-5
d_call: -
clone_size: -
cdr3_nt: TGTGCCAGCAGAATAGGCGGGAACGGGGAGACCCAGTACTTC
cdr3_aa: CASRIGGNGETQYF

j_call: TRBJ2-3
v_call: TRBV6-6
d_call: TRBD2
clone_size: -
cdr3_nt: TGTGCCAGCAGGGGCACTAGCGGGAGTTCAGATACGCAGTATTTT
cdr3_aa: CASRGTSGSSDTQYF

j_call: TRBJ1-6
v_call: TRBV30
d_call: -
clone_size: -
cdr3_nt: TGTGCCTGGAGTGTAAAGAGGGCAGTAAATTCACCCCTCCACTTT
cdr3_aa: CAWSVKRAVNSPLHF

j_call: TRBJ1-1
v_call: TRBV15
d_call: -
clone_size: few
cdr3_nt: TGTGCCACCAGCAGAGATCGAACAGTCGGAAATCGGGCTGAAGCTTTCTTT
cdr3_aa: CATSRDRTVGNRAEAFF

j_call: TRBJ2-3
v_call: TRBV25-1
d_call: TRBD2
clone_size: -
cdr3_nt: TGTGCCAGCAGTGATTTAGCGGGGGGACTATACACAGATACGCAGTATTTT
cdr3_aa: CASSDLAGGLYTDTQYF

j_call: TRBJ2-7
v_call: TRBV7-2
d_call: TRBD1
clone_size: -
cdr3_nt: TGTGCCAGCAGCCCCGGGGCAGGGGGCTCGTACGAGCAGTACTTC
cdr3_aa: CASSPGAGGSYEQYF

j_call: TRBJ2-7
v_call: TRBV7-2
d_call: TRBD2
clone_size: -
cdr3_nt: TGTGCCAGCAGCTTAGAGCGGGGCTCCCACGAGCAGTACTTC
cdr3_aa: CASSLERGSHEQYF

j_call: TRBJ1-4
v_call: TRBV18
d_call: TRBD1
clone_size: -
cdr3_nt: TGTGCCAGCTCACCCTGGGACAGGAGAAATGAAAAACTGTTTTTT
cdr3_aa: CASSPWDRRNEKLFF

j_call: TRBJ1-4
v_call: TRBV5-4
d_call: -
clone_size: -
cdr3_nt: TGTGCCAGCAGCTTGAAGGGACAACCTAATGAAAAACTGTTTTTT
cdr3_aa: CASSLKGQPNEKLFF

j_call: TRBJ2-7
v_call: TRBV11-2
d_call: -
clone_size: -
cdr3_nt: TGTGCCAGCAGCACTAACGGGTTTGGCGAGCAGTACTTC
cdr3_aa: CASSTNGFGEQYF

j_call: TRBJ1-5
v_call: TRBV7-8
d_call: -
clone_size: -
cdr3_nt: TGTGCCAGCAGCCGCGGTTTCAATCAGCCCCAGCATTTT
cdr3_aa: CASSRGFNQPQHF

j_call: TRBJ2-3
v_call: TRBV7-2
d_call: -
clone_size: -
cdr3_nt: TGTGCCAGCAGCTCCTACAGGAGGGGAACCACAGATACGCAGTATTTT
cdr3_aa: CASSSYRRGTTDTQYF

j_call: TRBJ2-5
v_call: TRBV30
d_call: TRBD2
clone_size: few
cdr3_nt: TGTGCCTGGGGCGGGGGGGTGAAGACCCAGTACTTC
cdr3_aa: CAWGGGVKTQYF

j_call: TRBJ2-7
v_call: TRBV6-1
d_call: TRBD2
clone_size: -
cdr3_nt: TGTGCCAGCGGGACTAGCGGTACCTACGAGCAGTACTTC
cdr3_aa: CASGTSGTYEQYF

j_call: TRBJ2-4
v_call: TRBV25-1
d_call: TRBD2
clone_size: -
cdr3_nt: TGTGCCACCTCAGTGCGGGAGGGATTGGGGGCCAAAAACATTCAGTACTTC
cdr3_aa: CATSVREGLGAKNIQYF

j_call: TRBJ2-7
v_call: TRBV7-8
d_call: TRBD1
clone_size: -
cdr3_nt: TGTGCCAGCAGCCCCCGAGCGGACAGGTTGGACGAGCAGTACTTC
cdr3_aa: CASSPRADRLDEQYF

j_call: TRBJ2-1
v_call: TRBV10-2
d_call: TRBD2
clone_size: -
cdr3_nt: TGCGCCAGCAGGACTAGCGGGAGTACAAATGAGCAGTTCTTC
cdr3_aa: CASRTSGSTNEQFF

j_call: TRBJ1-6
v_call: TRBV28
d_call: -
clone_size: -
cdr3_nt: TGTGCCAGCAGGGGGGGCAACTCACCCCTCCACTTT
cdr3_aa: CASRGGNSPLHF

j_call: TRBJ2-7
v_call: TRBV2
d_call: -
clone_size: -
cdr3_nt: TGTGCCAGCAGTGAAGCGCTTGGGCGGAGCTCCTACGAGCAGTACTTC
cdr3_aa: CASSEALGRSSYEQYF

j_call: TRBJ1-4
v_call: TRBV7-2
d_call: -
clone_size: -
cdr3_nt: TGTGCCAGCAGCTCTAGGACTGGGATTTTTGGTAATGAAAAACTGTTTTTT
cdr3_aa: CASSSRTGIFGNEKLFF

j_call: TRBJ2-2
v_call: TRBV27
d_call: TRBD2
clone_size: large
cdr3_nt: TGTGCCAGCAGTTCACTAGCGGGGGTCTCCACCGGGGAGCTGTTTTTT
cdr3_aa: CASSSLAGVSTGELFF

j_call: TRBJ1-2
v_call: TRBV5-4
d_call: -
clone_size: -
cdr3_nt: TGTGCCAGCAGCGAGGACCTCTATGGCTACACCTTC
cdr3_aa: CASSEDLYGYTF

j_call: TRBJ2-7
v_call: TRBV30
d_call: -
clone_size: -
cdr3_nt: TGTGCCTGGAGTGTAGGTGCAGGGAGACACGAGCAGTACTTC
cdr3_aa: CAWSVGAGRHEQYF

j_call: TRBJ2-3
v_call: TRBV6-1
d_call: -
clone_size: -
cdr3_nt: TGTGCCAGCAGTGAACAGAGGGGGGGCAGGACAGATACGCAGTATTTT
cdr3_aa: CASSEQRGGRTDTQYF

j_call: TRBJ2-7
v_call: TRBV6-6
d_call: TRBD2
clone_size: -
cdr3_nt: TGTGCCACCCAAGGGGAGGGCTTCTACGAGCAGTACTTC
cdr3_aa: CATQGEGFYEQYF

j_call: TRBJ1-3
v_call: TRBV27
d_call: -
clone_size: -
cdr3_nt: TGTGCCAGCAGTTTCGACTCTGGAAACACCATATATTTT
cdr3_aa: CASSFDSGNTIYF

j_call: TRBJ2-2
v_call: TRBV5-1
d_call: TRBD1
clone_size: -
cdr3_nt: TGCGCCAGCAGCTCCAGGGGGCCCAACACCGGGGAGCTGTTTTTT
cdr3_aa: CASSSRGPNTGELFF